Following are 6 T cell receptor beta chains from one sample sequenced in a study of blood T cell repertoires in COVID-19. Generated by immunoSEQ multiplex PCR, the TCRdb table keeps only in-frame clones and is missing some. The table lists about 86,000 clones, over 80% of them singletons. Material for sequencing was peripheral blood. The receptors were gathered from an elderly woman with active or convalescent COVID-19.

The genes are TRBV11-3 and TRBJ2-1, with 12 bases matching TRBD2. In germline, CDR1 is SGHNT, CDR2 YENEEA. The CDR3 extends over 16 amino acids. V lost 5 bases to trimming and J lost 8 bases; unmatched junction nucleotides: 10. CDR3 region: CASSGRWTSGVDEQFF. The CDR3 DNA reads TGTGCCAGCAGCGGGAGATGGACTAGCGGGGTAGATGAGCAGTTCTTC.

The chain has TRBV12-3 or TRBV12-4 and TRBJ1-2; D is unresolved. Trimming cost V 3 bases and J 8 bases, with 10 bases left between them. The length of the CDR3 is 12 residues. The chain's CDR3 is CASSLGGQGYTF. CDR3 nucleotide sequence: TGTGCCAGCAGTTTGGGAGGTCAGGGCTACACCTTC.

The DNA for the CDR3 is TGTGCCAGCAGTTTACAGGAGACCCAGTACTTC. It is translated as CASSLQETQYF. The J gene is TRBJ2-5, the V gene TRBV12-3 or TRBV12-4, with D uncertain. This CDR3 region has 11 residues. The V end was cut by 2 bases, the J end by 5 bases, with 3 bases between.

The chain carries TRBV27 and TRBJ1-2; 7 bases are shared with TRBD1. Trimming cost V 2 bases and J 6 bases; bases outside gene matches: 9. The CDR3 length is 15 residues. Per the germline V gene, CDR1 is MNHEY and CDR2 is SMNVEV (reference sequence). In DNA, the CDR3 is TGTGCCAGCAGTTTAAGGGCAGGGGGACTGAATGGCTACACCTTC. Protein sequence: CASSLRAGGLNGYTF.

The rearrangement links TRBV14 to TRBJ2-1; 12 positions match TRBD2. Per germline, CDR1 SGHDN and CDR2 FVKESK. This CDR3 contains 16 residues. Germline trimming cut 5 bases from V and 7 bases from J; bases unmatched to any gene: 9. CDR3 sequence (DNA): TGTGCCAGCAGCTTCCGACTAGCGGGAGTTTGGAATGAGCAGTTCTTC. Amino acids: CASSFRLAGVWNEQFF.

V gene TRBV19 combines with J gene TRBJ2-5, with D maybe TRBD1 (9 bases). The CDR3 runs 20 residues. Per germline, CDR1 LNHDA and CDR2 SQIVND (reference sequence). Trimming removed 6 bases at V and 0 bases at J, with 29 bases between. CDR3 residues: CASSKIRDREGAGDQETQYF. The CDR3 DNA follows: TGTGCCAGTAGCAAAATCCGGGACAGGGAGGGAGCGGGGGACCAAGAGACCCAGTACTTC. Variable domain in full (rest from reference TRBV19 and TRBJ2-5): DGGITQSPKYLFRKEGQNVTLSCEQNLNHDAMYWYRQDPGQGLRLIYYSQIVNDFQKGDIAEGYSVSREKKESFPLTVTSAQKNPTAFYLCASSKIRDREGAGDQETQYFGPGTRLLVL.